This TCR beta chain was found in a study of sequential checkpoint blockade in melanoma (dated by TCRdb to between 2017 and 2020). General notes on the study: Using 1:1 randomization, the trial assigned patients either to first-line nivolumab followed by ipilimumab (arm A) or to ipilimumab followed by nivolumab (arm B). Both trial sequences were followed by maintenance nivolumab.

TCRbeta CDR3 regions were immunosequenced from genomic DNA with the immunoSEQ Assay. Before high-throughput sequencing, the genomic DNA was amplified using bias-controlled multiplex PCR. In the authors' own workflow: To quantify the absolute abundance of each unique TCRbeta CDR3 region, the sequences were collapsed and filtered. Clonality, defined as 1 minus Pielou's evenness, was calculated using only productive rearrangements. A previously published method was used to identify clones whose frequencies were significantly greater in on-treatment samples than in baseline samples. TCRdb retrieved this table from immuneACCESS and kept in-frame rearrangements only. Not all clones are present; in checked studies, unresolved V genes account for under half, and no reason is known for the remainder. V and J calls and clone size come straight from that table; D and trimming were deduced from the DNA. The sample yields a few thousand clones; 87% were counted once. The ten largest clonotypes hold around 10% of the sample.

The treatment or condition tag for this specimen amounts to: randomized to nivolumab then ipilimumab (arm A) or the reverse (arm B). None of the trial patients had been given prior DNA-damaging chemotherapy. Thawed PBMCs were sorted on a FACS Aria II flow cytometer to isolate live CD3+CD8+ cells negative for CD19 and CD56. Samples were obtained from patients with melanoma enrolled in CheckMate 064, a randomized, open-label phase II trial of sequential checkpoint blockade. Leukapheresis was used to collect peripheral blood mononuclear cells, which were then purified with Ficoll-Paque and frozen in human serum with 10% DMSO. Immediately after sorting, the purity of sorted blood CD3+CD8+ cells was verified to be >98%, after which DNA was extracted. This clone has only one observation. Which antigen it targets is not known. No base qualities exist here, and no much larger clone lies one base off it. What the authors observed across the whole study: Validation of the response-prediction model combining TCR metrics and mutation burden is needed in larger, independent patient cohorts.

Germline trimming: 9 bases from V, 1 base from J; junction bases outside gene matches: 8. The CDR3 goes from the cysteine to the phenylalanine over 14 residues. This entry keeps only the CDR3 DNA: 42 bases, framed from base 1. Looking up the germline V gene (reference sequence) yields CDR1 MNHEY and CDR2 SMNVEV. The material sequenced was CD8+ T cells sorted from blood (inferred from file names), taken from a patient given nivolumab and ipilimumab in sequence. Recombination joined TRBV27 with TRBJ2-7, with 8 central nucleotides matching TRBD1. The origin of this receptor is a human donor with melanoma. The nucleotide sequence reads TGTGCCAGGAGCCAGGGGGCATCTTCCTACGAGCAGTACTTC. Its protein is CARSQGASSYEQYF.